The rows below give T cell receptor beta chains drawn from one sample of a study of OX40 agonist ivuxolimab in advanced cancers. Assay used: immunoSEQ multiplex PCR; TCRdb lists only in-frame clones, some missing. Counted here are tens of thousands of clones, around 86% occurring once; the ten biggest clones make up 3.5% to 4%. The input for sequencing was CD4+ or CD8+ T cells sorted from blood, taken in a trial of the OX40 agonist ivuxolimab. The receptors originated from an adult with an advanced solid tumor such as melanoma, head and neck, liver or kidney cancer. Both conserved end residues are part of each CDR3.

j_gene,v_gene,len,CDR3aa
TRBJ1-2,TRBV15,15,CATSRAETGKGGYTF
TRBJ1-1,TRBV6-6,14,CASSYSMGGTEAFF
TRBJ1-1,TRBV7-6,11,CASSAGTVAFF
TRBJ2-5,TRBV7-9,16,CASSSPIEGFSQTQYF
TRBJ1-2,TRBV6-7,11,CASSRGDGYTF
TRBJ1-6,TRBV7-2,17,CASSSRRATGGLSPLHF
TRBJ2-3,TRBV5-1,15,CASSLRQTSADTQYF
TRBJ1-6,TRBV28,14,CASRGASNNSPLHF
TRBJ1-5,TRBV5-8,14,CASSLDRGPQPQHF
TRBJ2-7,TRBV5-1,12,CASSAVSYEQYF
TRBJ2-5,TRBV7-9,12,CASSLESETQYF
TRBJ2-1,TRBV7-3,13,CASSSRGANEQFF
TRBJ1-6,TRBV5-4,19,CASSPPLDGTSSYNSPLHF
TRBJ1-2,TRBV5-4,12,CASSSDRYGYTF
TRBJ2-3,TRBV5-1,14,CASSFRPPTDTQYF
TRBJ1-3,TRBV5-4,16,CASSPSATSAGNTIYF
TRBJ1-2,TRBV9,13,CASSATGSYGYTF
TRBJ2-7,TRBV7-6,15,CASSYVAGGTLEQYF
TRBJ1-6,TRBV5-1,15,CASTLGRSYNSPLHF
TRBJ2-3,TRBV10-3,14,CAISEQRGIDTQYF
TRBJ2-3,TRBV5-6,13,CASNLDSGDTQYF
TRBJ1-5,TRBV19,14,CASSIGGNNQPQHF
TRBJ1-1,TRBV11-3,16,CASSLDRVARGAEAFF
TRBJ1-2,TRBV2,15,CASSEVTGYNYGYTF
TRBJ2-7,TRBV11-1,16,CASSYSFGQGAHEQYF
TRBJ1-5,TRBV7-8,15,CASSLYDASNQPQHF
TRBJ2-4,TRBV11-1,12,CASSLGENIQYF
TRBJ1-1,TRBV7-2,15,CASSLWGNSNTEAFF
TRBJ1-4,TRBV11-2,14,CASSRDRGSEKLFF
TRBJ2-1,TRBV11-1,14,CASTPAVWNNEQFF
TRBJ1-3,TRBV30,14,CAWSVNTEGGTIYF
TRBJ1-1,TRBV29-1,15,CSAAGGRGWDTEAFF
TRBJ2-5,TRBV15,22,CATSRDRAWAGGRPRVEETQYF
TRBJ1-1,TRBV19,13,CASTLDRDTEAFF
TRBJ2-5,TRBV5-4,16,CASRYAGRRYEETQYF
TRBJ2-5,TRBV7-2,14,CASSTQLAGETQYF
TRBJ2-3,TRBV11-3,15,CASSPPVRDTDTQYF
TRBJ1-2,TRBV7-9,14,CASSFRDRPPYYTF
TRBJ1-3,TRBV5-4,16,CASSFSTQGAGNTIYF
TRBJ2-3,TRBV28,15,CASSSRDRGTDTQYF
TRBJ2-7,TRBV7-2,11,CASSFAREQYF
TRBJ1-2,TRBV2,15,CASRPNREMNYGYTF
TRBJ2-1,TRBV21-1,13,CASSSSGGGEQFF
TRBJ1-3,TRBV7-3,15,CASSLAPGSGNTIYF
TRBJ2-1,TRBV7-9,14,CASSFTGTNNEQFF
TRBJ2-7,TRBV5-6,16,CASSGGGTLAGYEQYF
TRBJ2-1,TRBV11-3,15,CASSLQSGDYNEQFF
TRBJ2-1,TRBV5-6,15,CASSARIPGYNEQFF
TRBJ1-1,TRBV6-5,11,CASSSGTLAFF
TRBJ2-4,TRBV21-1,14,CASSGPVSKNIQYF
TRBJ1-2,TRBV30,16,CAWNRDRAPSGLGYTF
TRBJ2-3,TRBV4-3,17,CASSQFFGLAGTDTQYF
TRBJ2-2,TRBV29-1,15,CSVVPGNNVAGELFF
TRBJ1-2,TRBV5-6,13,CASSFGSNYGYTF
TRBJ2-2,TRBV5-4,15,CASSFRTGGTGELFF